The present TCR beta chain was sequenced within a study of CD8+CD57+ T cells in acquired aplastic anemia. This CDR3 spans 15 amino acids. The V and J ends lost 1 base and 1 base respectively, with 11 bases between them. Germline loops: CDR1 LNHNV, CDR2 YYDKDF (reference sequence). This clonotype was seen a few times. Template material for TCR beta VDJ and CDR3 profiling consisted of genomic DNA. Using its own MiXCR run on the reads, TCRdb lists one record per CDR3 protein. Among about 260,000 distinct CDR3 sequences listed, approximately 82% were seen once. Sequencing was done on patients that had shown CD8+CD57+ cell expansion by flow cytometry.

The genes are TRBV15 and TRBJ2-7; possibly TRBD2 for D (6 bases). Sequenced sample: sorted CD4+, CD8+, or CD8+CD57+ T cells (not recorded which) from PBMCs. The receptor was derived from a human donor with aplastic anemia. The CDR3 reads CATSRGGAGSYEQYF. In DNA form, the CDR3 reads TGTGCCACCAGCAGAGGAGGGGCGGGATCCTACGAGCAGTACTTC. Drawing the rest from reference TRBV15 and TRBJ2-7, the complete variable domain is DAMVIQNPRYQVTQFGKPVTLSCSQTLNHNVMYWYQQKSSQAPKLLFHYYDKDFNNEADTPDNFQSRRPNTSFCFLDIRSPGLGDTAMYLCATSRGGAGSYEQYFGPGTRLTVT.